The clone carrying this TCR beta chain was counted between two and nine times. Its target is not known. The data belong to a study of CD8+ T cells in alopecia areata. The study, taken as a whole, reports: Affected scalp, especially in alopecia totalis/universalis, had a higher clonality than normal scalp did.

The V end lost 4 bases, the J end lost 5 bases, and 15 bases lay between the germline ends. This CDR3 has 14 residues. Germline loops: CDR1 SGHRS, CDR2 YFSETQ. PBMCs yielded sorted CD4+ and CD8+ T cells. The sequencing template was cDNA reverse transcribed from extracted RNA. TCRdb keeps only in-frame clones here, not all; method: immunoSEQ multiplex PCR. The repertoire holds more than 150,000 clones, with approximately 59% as singletons. This sample comprised CD4+ T cells sorted from blood, obtained at week 0. This receptor was obtained from a human donor with alopecia areata. The chain couples TRBV5-1 to TRBJ2-5; TRBD1 is a possible D gene (6 bases). The CDR3 region is CASSTHNQGETQYF. In DNA, the CDR3 is TGCGCCAGCAGCACGCACAACCAGGGGGAGACCCAGTACTTC.